Listed below are T cell receptor beta chains from one sample, sequenced in a study of spatial heterogeneity in lung cancer. TCRdb passed the 5' RACE reads through MiXCR, listing each CDR3 protein once. The sample lists about 100,000 distinct CDR3 sequences, approximately 4.7% seen once, with over 20% in the top ten. The sequencing used lung tumor tissue, collected at surgery. The source of these receptors is a male donor with early-stage non-small cell lung cancer. CDR3s include the opening cysteine and the closing phenylalanine or tryptophan. The D gene is left open where the match is weak. Not every row has a clone size; where given, it reads once, few, many or a size class.

D gene: TRBD2; J gene: TRBJ2-1; V gene: TRBV2; clone size: many; CDR3 DNA: TGTGCCGCCGGGCTAGCGGGAGCCTTGAATGAGCAGTTCTTC; CDR3 protein: CAAGLAGALNEQFF
D gene: NA; J gene: TRBJ1-3; V gene: TRBV20-1; clone size: many; CDR3 DNA: TGCAGTGCGAGGGGTCCTGGAAACACCATATATTTT; CDR3 protein: CSARGPGNTIYF
D gene: NA; J gene: TRBJ2-3; V gene: TRBV4-1; clone size: many; CDR3 DNA: TGCGCCAGCAGCCAGACATATCCGAACACAGATACGCAGTATTTT; CDR3 protein: CASSQTYPNTDTQYF
D gene: TRBD2; J gene: TRBJ2-1; V gene: TRBV7-9; clone size: many; CDR3 DNA: TGTGCCAGCAGCTTAGGTACGAGTCGGACTAGCTTTCCGGGTGAGCAGTTCTTC; CDR3 protein: CASSLGTSRTSFPGEQFF
D gene: TRBD2; J gene: TRBJ2-1; V gene: TRBV3-1; clone size: many; CDR3 DNA: TGTGCCAGCAGCTCCGGGACTAGCGGGAGTACGCAGTTCTTC; CDR3 protein: CASSSGTSGSTQFF
D gene: NA; J gene: TRBJ1-1; V gene: TRBV20-1; clone size: many; CDR3 DNA: TGCAGTGCAGGGGGATTCACTGAAGCTTTCTTT; CDR3 protein: CSAGGFTEAFF
D gene: NA; J gene: TRBJ2-2; V gene: TRBV4-2; clone size: many; CDR3 DNA: TGTGCCAGCAGCCAAGCCCCACTAAAGGCGAACACCGGGGAGCTGTTTTTT; CDR3 protein: CASSQAPLKANTGELFF
D gene: TRBD2; J gene: TRBJ2-1; V gene: TRBV24-1; clone size: many; CDR3 DNA: TGTGCCACCACCCCGGGTAGCGGGAGACCTGAGCAGTTCTTC; CDR3 protein: CATTPGSGRPEQFF
D gene: NA; J gene: TRBJ2-1; V gene: TRBV4-1; clone size: many; CDR3 DNA: TGCGCCAGCAGCCGAGGAGTGGGGGGTGAGGGTGAGCAGTTCTTC; CDR3 protein: CASSRGVGGEGEQFF
D gene: NA; J gene: TRBJ1-1; V gene: TRBV6-1; clone size: many; CDR3 DNA: TGTGCCAGCAGTGAAGGATGGGGGGTCACTGAAGCTTTCTTT; CDR3 protein: CASSEGWGVTEAFF
D gene: NA; J gene: TRBJ1-2; V gene: TRBV27; clone size: many; CDR3 DNA: TGTGCCAGCTCGATGGCAGGGGCTTTTGGCTACACCTTC; CDR3 protein: CASSMAGAFGYTF
D gene: NA; J gene: TRBJ2-3; V gene: TRBV28; clone size: many; CDR3 DNA: TGTGCCAGCAGTGTTCAGGGGGGGGCAGATACGCAGTATTTT; CDR3 protein: CASSVQGGADTQYF
D gene: TRBD2; J gene: TRBJ2-7; V gene: TRBV28; clone size: many; CDR3 DNA: TGTGCCACCCGGACTAGCGGGAGTTACGAGCAGTACTTC; CDR3 protein: CATRTSGSYEQYF
D gene: TRBD2; J gene: TRBJ2-1; V gene: TRBV24-1; clone size: many; CDR3 DNA: TGTGCCACCAGTGACTCGATCCTAGCGGGAGAGCAGTTCTTC; CDR3 protein: CATSDSILAGEQFF
D gene: NA; J gene: TRBJ2-1; V gene: TRBV29-1; clone size: NA; CDR3 DNA: TGCAGCGTCACCGTGGGGGGGCGCGAGCAGTTCTTC; CDR3 protein: CSVTVGGREQFF
D gene: NA; J gene: TRBJ1-5; V gene: TRBV20-1; clone size: few; CDR3 DNA: TGCAGTGCTAGAGTAAGAGAGGGAGGTCAGCCCCAGCATTTT; CDR3 protein: CSARVREGGQPQHF
D gene: NA; J gene: TRBJ2-1; V gene: TRBV12-5; clone size: many; CDR3 DNA: TGTGCTAGTGGTTTGGGTCCCCAGGTTTCAGGGCAGTTCTTC; CDR3 protein: CASGLGPQVSGQFF
D gene: NA; J gene: TRBJ2-3; V gene: TRBV6-1; clone size: many; CDR3 DNA: TGTGCCAGCAAGTCAGGGGCCGGGGTAGATACGCAGTATTTT; CDR3 protein: CASKSGAGVDTQYF
D gene: TRBD2; J gene: TRBJ2-5; V gene: TRBV7-9; clone size: many; CDR3 DNA: TGTGCCAGCATGCAAGCGGGATGGGTAGAGACCCAGTACTTC; CDR3 protein: CASMQAGWVETQYF
D gene: NA; J gene: TRBJ2-2; V gene: TRBV11-2; clone size: many; CDR3 DNA: TGTGCCAGCAGCCTAGGGACACACGCCTCCGGGGAGCTGTTTTTT; CDR3 protein: CASSLGTHASGELFF
D gene: TRBD1; J gene: TRBJ1-5; V gene: TRBV4-1; clone size: many; CDR3 DNA: TGCGCCAGCAGCCACTCGACAGGGGTGAATCAGCCCCAGCATTTT; CDR3 protein: CASSHSTGVNQPQHF
D gene: NA; J gene: TRBJ2-7; V gene: TRBV6-6; clone size: many; CDR3 DNA: TGTGCCAGCGAGGACGGGGCTAACTACGAGCAGTACTTC; CDR3 protein: CASEDGANYEQYF
D gene: NA; J gene: TRBJ2-5; V gene: TRBV11-2; clone size: many; CDR3 DNA: TGTGCCAGCAGCTTAGATCTTTCAACTAGTTTGGAGACCCAGTACTTC; CDR3 protein: CASSLDLSTSLETQYF
D gene: NA; J gene: TRBJ2-1; V gene: TRBV29-1; clone size: many; CDR3 DNA: TGCAGCGCCGACCCGGCGGGTCGGTACAATGAGCAGTTCTTC; CDR3 protein: CSADPAGRYNEQFF
D gene: TRBD1; J gene: TRBJ1-2; V gene: TRBV2; clone size: many; CDR3 DNA: TGTGCCAGCAGTGTGCGGCAGGGGGAGGATGGCTACACCTTC; CDR3 protein: CASSVRQGEDGYTF
D gene: NA; J gene: TRBJ2-5; V gene: TRBV15; clone size: few; CDR3 DNA: TGTGCCACCAGCAGAGGCATGACGGGCCAAGAGACCCAGTACTTC; CDR3 protein: CATSRGMTGQETQYF
D gene: TRBD2; J gene: TRBJ2-5; V gene: TRBV12-3/TRBV12-4; clone size: many; CDR3 DNA: TGTGCCACTTCAGCGGGAGGGGATTCGACCCAGTACTTC; CDR3 protein: CATSAGGDSTQYF
D gene: TRBD1; J gene: TRBJ1-2; V gene: TRBV18; clone size: many; CDR3 DNA: TGTGCCAGCTCACCCACAGGACAGGACTATGGCTACACCTTC; CDR3 protein: CASSPTGQDYGYTF
D gene: NA; J gene: TRBJ1-1; V gene: TRBV3-1; clone size: many; CDR3 DNA: TGTGCCAGCAGCCAATATCGGTCTACTGAAGCTTTCTTT; CDR3 protein: CASSQYRSTEAFF
D gene: NA; J gene: TRBJ2-7; V gene: TRBV21-1; clone size: few; CDR3 DNA: TGTGCCAGCAGCTCCCGACAGACGATCTGTATCGAGCAGTACTTC; CDR3 protein: CASSSRQTICIEQYF
D gene: TRBD2; J gene: TRBJ2-7; V gene: TRBV5-6; clone size: many; CDR3 DNA: TGTGCCAGCAGCTTGTCCGGGACTACGGGTGAGCAGTACTTC; CDR3 protein: CASSLSGTTGEQYF
D gene: NA; J gene: TRBJ1-6; V gene: TRBV5-1; clone size: NA; CDR3 DNA: TGCGCCACTAGGCCCGAATGGATTGGAACCCTCCACTTT; CDR3 protein: CATRPEWIGTLHF
D gene: NA; J gene: TRBJ2-1; V gene: TRBV25-1; clone size: many; CDR3 DNA: TGTGCCAGCAGTGAAGGGTCGCGGGGATCGTACAATGAGCAGTTCTTC; CDR3 protein: CASSEGSRGSYNEQFF
D gene: TRBD2; J gene: TRBJ2-7; V gene: TRBV19; clone size: many; CDR3 DNA: TGTGCCAGTAGTTCCGACGGGAGGATCTACGAGCAGTACTTC; CDR3 protein: CASSSDGRIYEQYF
D gene: TRBD2; J gene: TRBJ2-7; V gene: TRBV28; clone size: many; CDR3 DNA: TGTGCCAGCACGGGAGGGGTCTACGAGCAGTACTTC; CDR3 protein: CASTGGVYEQYF
D gene: TRBD1; J gene: TRBJ1-2; V gene: TRBV6-5; clone size: many; CDR3 DNA: TGTGCCAGCTCTAGAGGACAGGGGGCGGGAGGCTACACCTTC; CDR3 protein: CASSRGQGAGGYTF
D gene: NA; J gene: TRBJ1-1; V gene: TRBV2; clone size: many; CDR3 DNA: TGTGCCTCGAAGCGAACGGCGAACACTGAAGCTTTCTTT; CDR3 protein: CASKRTANTEAFF
D gene: NA; J gene: TRBJ2-5; V gene: TRBV28; clone size: many; CDR3 DNA: TGTGCCAGCAGTCCCACTAGGGGTAGTAGAGAGACCCAGTACTTC; CDR3 protein: CASSPTRGSRETQYF
D gene: NA; J gene: TRBJ2-1; V gene: TRBV4-1; clone size: many; CDR3 DNA: TGCGCCAGCAGCCCCCCGGCGGGTAGTACAGTCACAGAGCAGTTCTTC; CDR3 protein: CASSPPAGSTVTEQFF
D gene: TRBD2; J gene: TRBJ2-2; V gene: TRBV7-2; clone size: many; CDR3 DNA: TGTGCCAGCAGCTTAGTGTGGTCGGCTAGCGGCACCGGGGAGCTGTTTTTT; CDR3 protein: CASSLVWSASGTGELFF
D gene: NA; J gene: TRBJ1-1; V gene: TRBV7-9; clone size: few; CDR3 DNA: TGTGCCAGCAGCCCCGAGGTTGAGTTATACACTGAAGCTTTCTTT; CDR3 protein: CASSPEVELYTEAFF
D gene: TRBD1; J gene: TRBJ1-2; V gene: TRBV20-1; clone size: many; CDR3 DNA: TGCAGCCAGGGGGGGTTCTATGGCTACACCTTC; CDR3 protein: CSQGGFYGYTF
D gene: NA; J gene: TRBJ1-5; V gene: TRBV7-8; clone size: many; CDR3 DNA: TGTGCCAGCACCTCCAGAGCGGGAGGGGCCAGAAATCAGCCCCAGCATTTT; CDR3 protein: CASTSRAGGARNQPQHF
D gene: TRBD1; J gene: TRBJ2-6; V gene: TRBV28; clone size: NA; CDR3 DNA: TGTGCCAGCAGTTTGCAGCCGAGGACAGGGGATAAGACAGGGGCCAACGTCCTGACTTTC; CDR3 protein: CASSLQPRTGDKTGANVLTF
D gene: NA; J gene: TRBJ2-1; V gene: TRBV5-5; clone size: many; CDR3 DNA: TGTGCCAGCAGCTTGCGGCAGGGGACCTACAATGAGCAGTTCTTC; CDR3 protein: CASSLRQGTYNEQFF
D gene: NA; J gene: TRBJ2-3; V gene: TRBV20-1; clone size: many; CDR3 DNA: TGCAGTGCATGGGCCGGGGGCACAGATACGCAGTATTTT; CDR3 protein: CSAWAGGTDTQYF
D gene: TRBD2; J gene: TRBJ2-1; V gene: TRBV6-2/TRBV6-3; clone size: many; CDR3 DNA: TGTGCCAGCAGAACGGGACTAGACTACAATGAGCAGTTCTTC; CDR3 protein: CASRTGLDYNEQFF
D gene: NA; J gene: TRBJ2-5; V gene: TRBV20-1; clone size: NA; CDR3 DNA: TGCAGTGCTCCGCCGGTCTCTCAAGAGACCCAGTACTTC; CDR3 protein: CSAPPVSQETQYF
D gene: NA; J gene: TRBJ2-3; V gene: TRBV7-9; clone size: many; CDR3 DNA: TGTGCCAGCAGCTTAGAGACACGAGATACGCAGTATTTT; CDR3 protein: CASSLETRDTQYF
D gene: NA; J gene: TRBJ2-7; V gene: TRBV20-1; clone size: many; CDR3 DNA: TGCAGTCCTATGAGAGTACGGGAAGGACTTCTCGGCGAGCAGTACTTC; CDR3 protein: CSPMRVREGLLGEQYF
D gene: NA; J gene: TRBJ1-5; V gene: TRBV25-1; clone size: many; CDR3 DNA: TGTGCCAGCAGTGAAGGGGTCGGGGGTAGCAATCAGCCCCAGCATTTT; CDR3 protein: CASSEGVGGSNQPQHF
D gene: NA; J gene: TRBJ2-5; V gene: TRBV5-1; clone size: few; CDR3 DNA: TGCGCCAGCAGCTTGGCCATAGGGAACGTGGAGGGAGAGACCCAGTACTTC; CDR3 protein: CASSLAIGNVEGETQYF
D gene: NA; J gene: TRBJ2-7; V gene: TRBV12-3/TRBV12-4; clone size: many; CDR3 DNA: TGTGCCAGCAGATCTTCGGGACGGCCCCTCCACGAGCAGTACTTC; CDR3 protein: CASRSSGRPLHEQYF
D gene: NA; J gene: TRBJ2-5; V gene: TRBV6-5; clone size: many; CDR3 DNA: TGTGCCAGCAGTTACAGATCCCAGTACTTC; CDR3 protein: CASSYRSQYF
D gene: NA; J gene: TRBJ1-1; V gene: TRBV2; clone size: many; CDR3 DNA: TGTGCCAGCAGTGGGTCTTGGGACACTGAAGCTTTCTTT; CDR3 protein: CASSGSWDTEAFF
D gene: NA; J gene: TRBJ1-2; V gene: TRBV10-3; clone size: many; CDR3 DNA: TGTGCCATCAGTGAGTCACCAGGGGTCGACTATGGCTACACCTTC; CDR3 protein: CAISESPGVDYGYTF